What follows are 10 T cell receptor beta chains derived from one specimen sequenced in a study of beta chain features in type 1 diabetes. These receptors' targets are unknown. The study's findings and limits: In every one of the four CD4+ subsets, TCRB CDR3s were moderately but significantly shorter in Type 1 diabetes patients.

Expressed TCRB transcripts were sequenced because the entire RNA isolate underwent reverse transcription. Some clones are missing from TCRdb's copy, which holds only in-frame ones; the method was immunoSEQ multiplex PCR. The data contain approximately 50,000 clones, 55% to 80% of them seen just once; the ten biggest clones take up 0.29%. Sequenced sample: stem cell memory CD4+ T cells from blood. All receptors come from a woman in her twenties or thirties with type 1 diabetes.

The V gene is TRBV7-9, the J gene TRBJ1-2; TRBD1 matches at 10 bases. The CDR3 length is 17 residues. V gave up 1 base and J gave up 0 bases; unmatched junction bases: 5. The germline CDR1 and CDR2 sequences are SEHNR and FQNEAQ (reference sequence). CDR3 DNA sequence: TGTGCCAGCAGCTTAGTGACAGGGGGCACTTCTAACTATGGCTACACCTTC. This encodes CASSLVTGGTSNYGYTF.

This clone was observed a handful of times. The chain employs TRBV5-1 and TRBJ2-3, with TRBD2 as a possible D gene (5 bases). This CDR3 is built from 13 residues. Trimming took 0 bases from V and 7 from J, leaving 9 bases between them. Germline CDR1 SGHRS, CDR2 YFSETQ. The CDR3 nucleotides are TGCGCCAGCAGCTTGGGGTCGGGAAATACGCAGTATTTT. Residues: CASSLGSGNTQYF.

The gene calls are TRBV7-9 and TRBJ2-7; TRBD2 matches 14 bases. Germline V CDR1 and CDR2: SEHNR, FQNEAQ (reference sequence). This CDR3 comprises 16 residues. V gave up 7 bases and J gave up 3 bases; unmatched junction bases: 8. The CDR3 DNA sequence: TGTGCCAGCACCCAAGGACTAGCGGGAGGAAGCTACGAGCAGTACTTC. Its protein is CASTQGLAGGSYEQYF.

The chain recombines TRBV5-6 with TRBJ1-4; 9 bases are shared with TRBD1. Germline V lookup: CDR1 SGHDT, CDR2 YYEEEE. V trimming: 4 bases; J trimming: 6 bases; junction bases outside the gene matches: 10. The CDR3 is 16 amino acids. The CDR3 DNA reads TGTGCCAGCAGCCCCTTACCACAGGGGGCGCATGAAAAACTGTTTTTT. Protein: CASSPLPQGAHEKLFF. The full variable domain, in which reference TRBV5-6 and TRBJ1-4 provide the parts outside the CDR3, is DAGVTQSPTHLIKTRGQQVTLRCSPKSGHDTVSWYQQALGQGPQFIFQYYEEEERQRGNFPDRFSGHQFPNYSSELNVNALLLGDSALYLCASSPLPQGAHEKLFFGSGTQLSVL.

The rearrangement links TRBV7-6 to TRBJ2-7, with 16 bases aligning to TRBD2. The germline gives CDR1 SGHVS, CDR2 FNYEAQ. This CDR3 region has 16 residues. The V and J ends lost 4 bases and 2 bases, in that order; junction bases with no gene match: 2. CDR3 nucleotides: TGTGCCAGCAGCTCGGGACTAGCGGGGGGGACCTACGAGCAGTACTTC. It is translated as CASSSGLAGGTYEQYF.

The rearrangement links TRBV28 to TRBJ2-1; 8 nucleotides match TRBD2. The CDR3 extends over 16 amino acids. Germline CDR1 MDHEN, CDR2 SYDVKM. With 6 bases clipped from V and 2 bases from J, the junction kept 9 bases outside the gene matches. The CDR3 nucleotides read TGTGCCAGCAGACCTCTAGCGGGCCAACCCTACAATGAGCAGTTCTTC. Translated: CASRPLAGQPYNEQFF.

This chain joins TRBV7-3 and TRBJ2-1; 7 bases are shared with TRBD2. The CDR3 covers 16 residues. Germline CDR1 is SGHTA and CDR2 is FQGTGA. Trimming took 1 base from V and 0 from J; bases not matched to a gene: 3. CDR3 sequence (DNA): TGTGCCAGCAGCTTAATGGGCGGGAGCTCCTACAATGAGCAGTTCTTC. Encoded protein: CASSLMGGSSYNEQFF.

This sequence joins TRBV19 and TRBJ2-1; TRBD1 aligns across 7 bases. CDR1 is LNHDA, CDR2 SQIVND, per germline (reference sequence). This CDR3 contains 14 residues. Trimming cost V 4 bases and J 2 bases; bases outside gene matches: 2. CDR3 DNA: TGTGCCAGTAGTAGACAGGGAACCTACAATGAGCAGTTCTTC. This gives the protein CASSRQGTYNEQFF.

This chain uses TRBV18 with TRBJ1-5; TRBD1 agrees at 7 bases. Germline CDR1 KGHSH, CDR2 LQKENI. J was trimmed by 4 bases and V by 6 bases; bases with no gene match: 6. This CDR3 has 14 residues. The CDR3 is CASSEGQTNQPQHF. The CDR3 DNA is TGTGCCAGCTCGGAGGGACAGACTAATCAGCCCCAGCATTTT.

The V gene is TRBV4-1, the J gene TRBJ2-7, with D perhaps matching TRBD1 (6 bases). Germline-derived CDR1 and CDR2 are MGHRA and YSYEKL. CDR3 length: 15 residues. Trimming shortened V by 4 bases and J by 4 bases, and 17 bases separated the two germline ends. This CDR3 is CASSLNRVLGYEQYF. The CDR3 coding sequence is TGCGCCAGCAGCCTAAACAGGGTTCTCGGTTACGAGCAGTACTTC.